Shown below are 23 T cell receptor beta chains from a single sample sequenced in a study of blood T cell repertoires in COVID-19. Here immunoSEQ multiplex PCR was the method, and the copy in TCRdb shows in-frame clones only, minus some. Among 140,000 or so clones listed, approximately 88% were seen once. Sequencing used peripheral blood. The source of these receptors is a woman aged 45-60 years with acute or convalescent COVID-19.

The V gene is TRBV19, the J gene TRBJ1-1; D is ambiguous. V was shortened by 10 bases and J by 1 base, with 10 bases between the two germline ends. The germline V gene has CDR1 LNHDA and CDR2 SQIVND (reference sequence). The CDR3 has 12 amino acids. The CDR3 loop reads CATSTGNTEAFF. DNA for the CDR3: TGTGCCACCTCGACTGGGAACACTGAAGCTTTCTTT.

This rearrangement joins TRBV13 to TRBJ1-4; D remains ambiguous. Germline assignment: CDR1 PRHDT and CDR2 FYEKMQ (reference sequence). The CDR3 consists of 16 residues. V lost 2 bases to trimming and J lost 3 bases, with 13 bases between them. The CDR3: CASSLRGSSANEKLFF. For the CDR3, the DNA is TGTGCCAGCAGCTTAAGAGGGAGTAGTGCTAATGAAAAACTGTTTTTT.

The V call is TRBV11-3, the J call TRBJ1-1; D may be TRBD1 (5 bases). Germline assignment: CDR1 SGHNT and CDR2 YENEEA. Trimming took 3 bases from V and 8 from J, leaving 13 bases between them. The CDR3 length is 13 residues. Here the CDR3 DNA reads TGTGCCAGCAGCTTCGGGGGTAGGGGAGAAGCTTTCTTT. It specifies CASSFGGRGEAFF.

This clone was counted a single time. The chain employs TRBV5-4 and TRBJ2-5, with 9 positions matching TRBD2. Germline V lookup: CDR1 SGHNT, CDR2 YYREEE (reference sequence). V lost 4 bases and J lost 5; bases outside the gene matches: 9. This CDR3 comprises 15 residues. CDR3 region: CASSKSGGLMETQYF. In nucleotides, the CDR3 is TGTGCCAGCAGCAAGAGCGGGGGGTTAATGGAGACCCAGTACTTC. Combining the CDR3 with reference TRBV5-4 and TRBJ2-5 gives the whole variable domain ETGVTQSPTHLIKTRGQQVTLRCSSQSGHNTVSWYQQALGQGPQFIFQYYREEENGRGNFPPRFSGLQFPNYSSELNVNALELDDSALYLCASSKSGGLMETQYFGPGTRLLVL.

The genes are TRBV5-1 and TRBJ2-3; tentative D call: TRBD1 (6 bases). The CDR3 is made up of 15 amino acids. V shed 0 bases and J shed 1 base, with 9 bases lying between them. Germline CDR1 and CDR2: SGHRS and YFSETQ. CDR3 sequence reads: CASSLEGVGTDTQYF. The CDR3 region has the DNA TGCGCCAGCAGCTTGGAGGGGGTAGGCACAGATACGCAGTATTTT.

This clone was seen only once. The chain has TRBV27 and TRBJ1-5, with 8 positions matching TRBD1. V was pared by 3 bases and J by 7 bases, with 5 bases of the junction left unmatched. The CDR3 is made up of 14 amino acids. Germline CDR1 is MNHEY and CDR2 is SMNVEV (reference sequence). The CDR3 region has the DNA TGTGCCAGCAGTTTCAGGGGGCTAACGCAGCCCCAGCATTTT. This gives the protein CASSFRGLTQPQHF.

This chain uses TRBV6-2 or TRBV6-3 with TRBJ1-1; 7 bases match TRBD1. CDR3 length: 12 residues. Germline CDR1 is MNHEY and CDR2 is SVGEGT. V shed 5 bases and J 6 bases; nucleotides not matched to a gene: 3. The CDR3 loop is CASSRQGSEAFF. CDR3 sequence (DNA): TGTGCCAGCAGTCGACAGGGATCTGAAGCTTTCTTT.

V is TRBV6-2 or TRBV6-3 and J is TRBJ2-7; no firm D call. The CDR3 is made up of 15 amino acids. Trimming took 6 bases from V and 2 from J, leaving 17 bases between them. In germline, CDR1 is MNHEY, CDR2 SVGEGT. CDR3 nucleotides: TGTGCCAGCAGCCCTGACCTCATACGGGCCTACGAGCAGTACTTC. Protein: CASSPDLIRAYEQYF.

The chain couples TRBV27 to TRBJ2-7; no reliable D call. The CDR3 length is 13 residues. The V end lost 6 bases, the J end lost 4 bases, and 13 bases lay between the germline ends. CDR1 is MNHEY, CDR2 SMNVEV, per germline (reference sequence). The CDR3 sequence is CASSLGPDYEQYF. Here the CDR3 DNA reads TGTGCCAGCAGCCTAGGCCCAGATTACGAGCAGTACTTC.

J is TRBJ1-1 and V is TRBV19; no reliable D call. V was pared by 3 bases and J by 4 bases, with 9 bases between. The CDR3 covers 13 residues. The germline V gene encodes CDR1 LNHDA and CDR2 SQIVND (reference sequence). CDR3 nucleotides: TGTGCCAGTAGTATCGGTTTAATCACTGAAGCTTTCTTT. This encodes CASSIGLITEAFF.

This CDR3 reads CASSDLQGSGFSEQYF. CDR3 bases: TGTGCCAGCAGCGATCTACAGGGGAGCGGGTTCAGCGAGCAGTACTTC. The gene calls are TRBV27 and TRBJ2-7; D perhaps matches TRBD1 (7 bases). Trimming took off 6 bases at V and 6 bases at J, with 24 bases between the two ends. The CDR3 covers 16 residues. The germline CDR1 and CDR2 sequences are MNHEY and SMNVEV (reference sequence).

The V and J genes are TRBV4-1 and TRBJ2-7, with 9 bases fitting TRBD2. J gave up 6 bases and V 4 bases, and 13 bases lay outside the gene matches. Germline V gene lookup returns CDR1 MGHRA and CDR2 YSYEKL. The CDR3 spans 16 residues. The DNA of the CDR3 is TGCGCCAGCAGCCGATGGGCGGGAGGGAACGTCCCCGAGCAGTACTTC. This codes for CASSRWAGGNVPEQYF.

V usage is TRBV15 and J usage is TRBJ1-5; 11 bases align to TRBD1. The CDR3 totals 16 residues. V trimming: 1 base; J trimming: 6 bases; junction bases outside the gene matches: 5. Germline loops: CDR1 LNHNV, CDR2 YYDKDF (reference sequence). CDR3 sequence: CATSRGRTGGIQPQHF. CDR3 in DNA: TGTGCCACCAGCAGAGGGCGGACAGGGGGCATTCAGCCCCAGCATTTT. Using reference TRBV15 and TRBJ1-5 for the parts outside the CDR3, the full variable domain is DAMVIQNPRYQVTQFGKPVTLSCSQTLNHNVMYWYQQKSSQAPKLLFHYYDKDFNNEADTPDNFQSRRPNTSFCFLDIRSPGLGDTAMYLCATSRGRTGGIQPQHFGDGTRLSIL.

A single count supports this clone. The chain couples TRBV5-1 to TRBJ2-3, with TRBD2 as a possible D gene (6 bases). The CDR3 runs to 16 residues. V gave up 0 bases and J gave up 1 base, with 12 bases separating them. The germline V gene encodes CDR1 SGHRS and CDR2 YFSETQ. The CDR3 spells CASSLVIREGTDTQYF. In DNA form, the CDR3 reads TGCGCCAGCAGCTTGGTGATAAGGGAGGGCACAGATACGCAGTATTTT.

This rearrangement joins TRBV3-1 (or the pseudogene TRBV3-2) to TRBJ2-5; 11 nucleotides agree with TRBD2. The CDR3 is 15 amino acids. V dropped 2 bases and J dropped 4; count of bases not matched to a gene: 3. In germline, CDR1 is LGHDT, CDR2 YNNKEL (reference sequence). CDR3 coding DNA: TGTGCCAGCAGCCAATTAGCGGGGGGGCTAGAGACCCAGTACTTC. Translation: CASSQLAGGLETQYF.

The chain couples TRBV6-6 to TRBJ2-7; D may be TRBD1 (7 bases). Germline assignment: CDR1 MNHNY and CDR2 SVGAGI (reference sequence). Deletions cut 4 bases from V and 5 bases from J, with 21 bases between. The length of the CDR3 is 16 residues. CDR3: CASSWGTAALADEQYF. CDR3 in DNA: TGTGCCAGCAGTTGGGGGACAGCCGCCTTAGCGGACGAGCAGTACTTC.

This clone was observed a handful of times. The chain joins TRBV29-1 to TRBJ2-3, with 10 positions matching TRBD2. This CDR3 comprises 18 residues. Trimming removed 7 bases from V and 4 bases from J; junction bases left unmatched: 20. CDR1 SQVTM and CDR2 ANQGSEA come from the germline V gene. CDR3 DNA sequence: TGCAGCGGGGGAGTGACCTACTCCCTAGCGGGAGTGTCAGATACGCAGTATTTT. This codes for CSGGVTYSLAGVSDTQYF.

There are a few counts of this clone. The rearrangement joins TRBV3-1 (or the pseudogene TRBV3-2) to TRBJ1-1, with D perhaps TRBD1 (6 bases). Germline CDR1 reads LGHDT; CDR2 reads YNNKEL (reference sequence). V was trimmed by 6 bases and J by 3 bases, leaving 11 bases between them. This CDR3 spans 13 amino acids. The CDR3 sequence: CASRGDMHTEAFF. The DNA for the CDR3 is TGTGCCAGCAGGGGGGACATGCACACTGAAGCTTTCTTT.

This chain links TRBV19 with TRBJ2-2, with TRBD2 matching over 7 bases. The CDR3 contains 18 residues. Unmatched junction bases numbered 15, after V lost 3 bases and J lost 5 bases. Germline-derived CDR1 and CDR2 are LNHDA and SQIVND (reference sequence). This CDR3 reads CASSISLRWEGMTGELFF. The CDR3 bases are TGTGCCAGTAGTATCTCTTTGAGGTGGGAGGGGATGACCGGGGAGCTGTTTTTT.

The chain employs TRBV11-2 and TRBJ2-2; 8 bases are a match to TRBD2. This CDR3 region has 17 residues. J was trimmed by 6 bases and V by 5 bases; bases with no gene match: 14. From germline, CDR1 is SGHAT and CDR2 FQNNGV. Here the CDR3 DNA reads TGTGCCAGCAGCGCAACCGCCTTGGCGGGAGGTCCCGGGGAGCTGTTTTTT. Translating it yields CASSATALAGGPGELFF.

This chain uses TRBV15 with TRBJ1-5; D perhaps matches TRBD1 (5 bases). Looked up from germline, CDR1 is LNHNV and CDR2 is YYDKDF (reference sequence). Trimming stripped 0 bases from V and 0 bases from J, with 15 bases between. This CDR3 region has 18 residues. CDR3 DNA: TGTGCCACCAGCAGAGATTTTCGTAGGGGCTTTAGCAATCAGCCCCAGCATTTT. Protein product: CATSRDFRRGFSNQPQHF. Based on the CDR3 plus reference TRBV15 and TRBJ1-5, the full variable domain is DAMVIQNPRYQVTQFGKPVTLSCSQTLNHNVMYWYQQKSSQAPKLLFHYYDKDFNNEADTPDNFQSRRPNTSFCFLDIRSPGLGDTAMYLCATSRDFRRGFSNQPQHFGDGTRLSIL.

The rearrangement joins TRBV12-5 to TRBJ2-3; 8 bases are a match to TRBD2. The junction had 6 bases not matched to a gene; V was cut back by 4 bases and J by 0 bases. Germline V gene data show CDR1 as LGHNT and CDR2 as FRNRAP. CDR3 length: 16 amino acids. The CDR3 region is CASGSGGLASTDTQYF. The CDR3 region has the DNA TGTGCTAGTGGTTCGGGGGGGCTAGCGAGCACAGATACGCAGTATTTT.

As DNA, the CDR3 is TGTGCCAGCAGTTTAGGAGGGATGGGGGGCTACACCTTC. This translates into CASSLGGMGGYTF. V and J are TRBV12-3 or TRBV12-4 and TRBJ1-2; D is unclear. The CDR3 has 13 residues. The V gene lost 1 base and the J gene lost 8 bases, with 11 bases spanning the gap.